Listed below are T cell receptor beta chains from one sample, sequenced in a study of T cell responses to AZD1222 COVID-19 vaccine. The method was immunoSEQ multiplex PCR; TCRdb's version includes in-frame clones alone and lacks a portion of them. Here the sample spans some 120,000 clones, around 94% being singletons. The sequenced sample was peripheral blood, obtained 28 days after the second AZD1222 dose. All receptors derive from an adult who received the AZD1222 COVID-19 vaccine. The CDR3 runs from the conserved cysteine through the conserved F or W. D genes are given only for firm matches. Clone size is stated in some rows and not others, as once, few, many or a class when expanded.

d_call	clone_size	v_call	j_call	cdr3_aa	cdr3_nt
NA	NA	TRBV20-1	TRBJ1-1	CSARQGKAFF	TGCAGTGCTAGACAGGGGAAAGCTTTCTTT
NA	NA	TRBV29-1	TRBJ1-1	CSAQGGDWNTEAFF	TGCAGCGCCCAAGGGGGGGACTGGAACACTGAAGCTTTCTTT
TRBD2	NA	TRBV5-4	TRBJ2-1	CASSLTSEHNEQFF	TGTGCCAGCAGCTTGACTAGCGAACACAATGAGCAGTTCTTC
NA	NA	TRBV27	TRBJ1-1	CASSYRVLTEAFF	TGTGCCAGCAGTTACAGGGTACTCACTGAAGCTTTCTTT
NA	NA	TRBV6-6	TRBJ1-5	CASSYSTRQPQHF	TGTGCCAGCAGTTACTCTACTCGACAGCCCCAGCATTTT
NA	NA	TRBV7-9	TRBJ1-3	CASSQEETIYF	TGTGCCAGCAGCCAGGAAGAAACCATATATTTT
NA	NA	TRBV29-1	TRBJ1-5	CSVGAAYNQPQHF	TGCAGCGTCGGGGCAGCCTACAATCAGCCCCAGCATTTT
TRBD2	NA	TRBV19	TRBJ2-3	CASRASGRASTDTQYF	TGTGCCAGTAGGGCTAGCGGGAGAGCTAGCACAGATACGCAGTATTTT
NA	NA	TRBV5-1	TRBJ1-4	CASSLASTEEKLFF	TGCGCCAGCAGCTTGGCCTCAACGGAGGAAAAACTGTTTTTT
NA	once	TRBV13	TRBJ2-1	CASSSGPNNEQFF	TGTGCCAGCAGCTCCGGGCCCAACAATGAGCAGTTCTTC
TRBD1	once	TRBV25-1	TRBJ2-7	CASSGRDSNYEQYF	TGTGCCAGCAGTGGCCGGGACAGCAACTACGAGCAGTACTTC
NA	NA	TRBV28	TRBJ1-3	CAYDCSDSGNTIYF	NA
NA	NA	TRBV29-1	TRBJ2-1	CSVPLDSRNNEQFF	TGCAGCGTCCCTCTCGATTCCCGTAACAATGAGCAGTTCTTC
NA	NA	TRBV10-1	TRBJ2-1	CASSEASSGNEQFF	TGCGCCAGCAGTGAGGCTAGCAGCGGTAATGAGCAGTTCTTC
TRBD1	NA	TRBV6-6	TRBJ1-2	CASSLGGGAGGSRGYTF	TGTGCCAGCAGTCTCGGCGGTGGAGCAGGGGGTTCGAGGGGCTACACCTTC
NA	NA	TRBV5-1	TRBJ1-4	CASSLDSTNEKLFF	TGCGCCAGCAGCTTGGATTCAACTAATGAAAAACTGTTTTTT
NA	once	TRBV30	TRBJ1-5	CAWSVQDDQPQHF	TGTGCCTGGAGTGTCCAGGACGATCAGCCCCAGCATTTT
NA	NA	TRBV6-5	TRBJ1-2	CASSYLTGSDGYTF	TGTGCCAGCAGTTATTTAACAGGGTCAGATGGCTACACCTTC
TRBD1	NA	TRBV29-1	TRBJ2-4	CSVTDRGLNIQYF	TGCAGCGTAACAGACAGGGGGCTAAACATTCAGTACTTC
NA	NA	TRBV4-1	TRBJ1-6	CASSPFRINLSPLHF	TGCGCCAGCAGCCCCTTTAGAATCAATTTGTCACCCCTCCACTTT
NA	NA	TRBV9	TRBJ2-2	CASSVVLNTGELFF	TGTGCCAGCAGCGTAGTACTAAACACCGGGGAGCTGTTTTTT
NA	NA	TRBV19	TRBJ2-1	CASSMVGSLQHEQFF	TGTGCCAGTAGTATGGTGGGTTCCCTCCAGCATGAGCAGTTCTTC
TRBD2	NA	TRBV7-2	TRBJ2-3	CASSSGTSGSTDTQYF	TGTGCCAGCAGCTCCGGGACTAGCGGGAGCACAGATACGCAGTATTTT
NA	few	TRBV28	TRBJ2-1	CASSFGAGEGTSYNEQFF	TGTGCCAGCAGTTTTGGTGCAGGGGAGGGTACCTCCTACAATGAGCAGTTCTTC
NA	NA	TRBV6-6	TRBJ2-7	CASSARQAYEQYF	TGTGCCAGCAGTGCCCGACAGGCCTACGAGCAGTACTTC
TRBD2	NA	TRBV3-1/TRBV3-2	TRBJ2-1	CASSQVGFGTSPYNEQFF	TGTGCCAGCAGCCAAGTTGGATTCGGGACTAGCCCCTACAATGAGCAGTTCTTC
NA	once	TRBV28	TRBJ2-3	CASSGDSAFTDTQYF	TGTGCCAGCAGCGGTGACAGCGCTTTCACAGATACGCAGTATTTT
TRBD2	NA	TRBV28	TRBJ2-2	CASSLSSGDQNTGELFF	TGTGCCAGCAGTTTATCTAGCGGGGACCAGAACACCGGGGAGCTGTTTTTT